What follows are 26 T cell receptor beta chains derived from one specimen sequenced in a study of T cell changes during pregnancy in multiple sclerosis. The assay was immunoSEQ multiplex PCR, and TCRdb's table has in-frame clones only and misses some. Of tens of thousands of clones detected, around 90% appear once; the ten largest clones hold about 0.57%. Sequences were derived from CD4+ T cells from peripheral blood mononuclear cells, sampled before pregnancy. The receptors come from a female donor with multiple sclerosis, enrolled in a pregnancy study.

CDR3 sequence (DNA): TGTGCCAGCAGCCGGTTAGCGGGGGGTGCAGATACGCAGTATTTT. Its translation: CASSRLAGGADTQYF. V and J are TRBV7-2 and TRBJ2-3, with TRBD2 matching over 10 bases. Germline V gene data show CDR1 as SGHTA and CDR2 as FQGNSA. The CDR3 contains 15 residues. J gave up 4 bases and V 5 bases, and 6 bases lay outside the gene matches. Complete variable domain (other parts from reference TRBV7-2 and TRBJ2-3): GAGVSQSPSNKVTEKGKDVELRCDPISGHTALYWYRQSLGQGLEFLIYFQGNSAPDKSGLPSDRFSAERTGGSVSTLTIQRTQQEDSAVYLCASSRLAGGADTQYFGPGTRLTVL.

The chain carries TRBV5-1 and TRBJ1-1, with D perhaps TRBD1 (6 bases). The V gene lost 7 bases and the J gene lost 4 bases, with 17 bases spanning the gap. The CDR3 totals 14 residues. CDR1 is SGHRS and CDR2 is YFSETQ in the germline V gene. The CDR3 nucleotides are TGCGCCAGCGGGTCCGGGACACTGAGCACTGAAGCTTTCTTT. It yields the protein CASGSGTLSTEAFF.

The chain employs TRBV4-3 and TRBJ2-1; TRBD2 is a possible D gene (6 bases). The germline V gene has CDR1 LGHNA and CDR2 YSLEER. V lost 0 bases to trimming and J lost 8 bases, with 20 bases between them. This CDR3 spans 17 amino acids. The CDR3 region has the DNA TGCGCCAGCAGCCAAGACGGACTATTCCTACGGATCGATGAGCAGTTCTTC. Translated: CASSQDGLFLRIDEQFF.

This clone has a handful of counts. Other DNA sequences within the sample encode an identical CDR3. CDR3 in DNA: TGTGCCTGGAGTTGGGGGGGTGAAGCTTTCTTT. It is translated as CAWSWGGEAFF. This chain connects TRBV30 to TRBJ1-1; D is perhaps TRBD1 (5 bases). The CDR3 is 11 amino acids. The V end was cut by 2 bases, the J end by 7 bases, with 8 bases between. Germline V CDR1 and CDR2: GTSNPN, SVGIG (reference sequence).

The V gene is TRBV19, the J gene TRBJ1-2, with D hard to call. This CDR3 is built from 11 residues. Germline CDR1 reads LNHDA; CDR2 reads SQIVND (reference sequence). V lost 8 bases and J lost 7, with 11 bases in between. This CDR3 reads CASPRPFGYTF. For the CDR3, the DNA is TGTGCCAGTCCCAGGCCATTTGGCTACACCTTC.

The rearrangement joins TRBV5-1 to TRBJ2-1, with D possibly matching TRBD2 (5 bases). The CDR3 has 14 amino acids. Germline V lookup: CDR1 SGHRS, CDR2 YFSETQ. Trimming left V 2 bases short and J 6 bases short, with 12 bases between. CDR3 amino acids: CASSFELEGNEQFF. In DNA form, the CDR3 reads TGCGCCAGCAGCTTTGAACTAGAGGGCAATGAGCAGTTCTTC.

As DNA, the CDR3 is TGTGCCAGCAGCTTACTCCGGGGGCGGGGGGACCAGGGGGATACGCAGTATTTT. Protein product: CASSLLRGRGDQGDTQYF. The chain combines TRBV7-9 with TRBJ2-3, with TRBD2 identical over 8 bases. The germline CDR1 and CDR2 sequences are SEHNR and FQNEAQ (reference sequence). CDR3 length: 18 residues. Trimming at V came to 2 bases and at J to 6 bases, leaving 16 bases not matched to a gene.

The chain carries TRBV2 and TRBJ1-6; 7 nucleotides agree with TRBD1. This CDR3 comprises 15 residues. CDR1 and CDR2 (germline): SNHLY, FYNNEI. After removal of 5 bases from V and 5 bases from J, the junction contained 6 bases not matched to a gene. As DNA, the CDR3 is TGTGCCAGCAGTAAGGGCACAGGGGATAATTCACCCCTCCACTTT. Protein: CASSKGTGDNSPLHF.

This clone was counted a single time. V gene TRBV18 combines with J gene TRBJ1-1; TRBD1 matches at 8 bases. Looked up from germline, CDR1 is KGHSH and CDR2 is LQKENI. V was pared by 6 bases and J by 1 base, with 7 bases of the junction left unmatched. CDR3 size: 15 residues. The CDR3, as DNA: TGTGCCAGCTCCCAGACCGGGACAGGGAACACTGAAGCTTTCTTT. Residues: CASSQTGTGNTEAFF.

V and J are TRBV9 and TRBJ2-3; TRBD2 agrees at 9 bases. The CDR3 is 18 amino acids. The junction had 8 bases not matched to a gene; V was cut back by 0 bases and J by 0 bases. Germline V gene sequence: CDR1 SGDLS, CDR2 YYNGEE. CDR3 in DNA: TGTGCCAGCAGCGTAGCTAAGGGTCTAGCGGGGAGCACAGATACGCAGTATTTT. This translates into CASSVAKGLAGSTDTQYF.

This chain joins TRBV7-6 and TRBJ2-7, with 7 bases aligning to TRBD2. CDR1 is SGHVS, CDR2 FNYEAQ, per germline. The CDR3 consists of 16 residues. V was clipped by 2 bases and J by 7 bases; unmatched bases: 14. The CDR3 protein is CASSLRSRGGGREQYF. Here the CDR3 DNA reads TGTGCCAGCAGCTTAAGGTCCCGCGGGGGAGGACGGGAGCAGTACTTC.

This clone was recorded once. The chain joins TRBV6-1 to TRBJ1-6; perhaps TRBD1 as D (5 bases). The germline CDR1 and CDR2 sequences are MNHNS and SASEGT. V was clipped by 0 bases and J by 8 bases, with 11 bases between them. CDR3 length equals 15 residues. The CDR3 DNA follows: TGTGCCAGCAGTGAAGCGGCGCAGGGTGATTCACCCCTCCACTTT. Translation: CASSEAAQGDSPLHF.

The chain links TRBV19 to TRBJ1-1, with D possibly being TRBD1 (6 bases). There are 17 residues in the CDR3. V was trimmed by 1 base and J by 1 base, leaving 16 bases between them. The germline V gene encodes CDR1 LNHDA and CDR2 SQIVND (reference sequence). CDR3 DNA: TGTGCCAGTAGTATAGGGATACTACAGGGCCGGAACACTGAAGCTTTCTTT. Translating it yields CASSIGILQGRNTEAFF.

The J gene is TRBJ1-5, the V gene TRBV6-1; 8 bases are shared with TRBD1. Losses at the gene ends were 6 bases for V and 5 bases for J; bases not matched to a gene: 3. Looked up from germline, CDR1 is MNHNS and CDR2 is SASEGT. This CDR3 is built from 13 residues. This CDR3 reads CASSAQGDQPQHF. Here the CDR3 DNA reads TGTGCCAGCAGCGCACAGGGGGATCAGCCCCAGCATTTT.

The V gene is TRBV4-1, the J gene TRBJ1-3, with no clear D. CDR3 length: 16 residues. V shed 2 bases and J shed 0 bases, with 11 bases lying between them. Germline V lookup: CDR1 MGHRA, CDR2 YSYEKL. The CDR3 nucleotides are TGCGCCAGCAGCCAACCTAATGCCAACTCTGGAAACACCATATATTTT. Its protein is CASSQPNANSGNTIYF.

A few counts support this clone. CDR3 nucleotide sequence: TGTGCCAGCAGTTTGTACAGGCGCGAGCAGTACTTC. It translates to CASSLYRREQYF. V is TRBV28 and J is TRBJ2-7; weak D call: TRBD1 (5 bases). Germline V CDR1 and CDR2: MDHEN, SYDVKM. V lost 3 bases and J lost 6, with 9 bases in between. This CDR3 contains 12 residues.

The V and J genes are TRBV28 and TRBJ2-5; D might be TRBD1 (8 bases). CDR3 size: 16 residues. Germline values: CDR1 MDHEN, CDR2 SYDVKM. V gave up 6 bases and J gave up 2 bases, with 19 bases separating them. CDR3 residues: CASRTRTGRGQETQYF. In nucleotides, the CDR3 is TGTGCCAGCAGAACACGGACAGGGAGGGGGCAAGAGACCCAGTACTTC.

Turning to this clone: A junction end diverges from the germline sequence, so it may reflect a read error. The chain recombines TRBV20-1 with TRBJ2-3, with 9 bases fitting TRBD2. This CDR3 has 11 amino acids. The germline V gene encodes CDR1 DFQATT and CDR2 SNEGSKA (reference sequence). CDR3: CSAQGGGLAPF. CDR3 sequence (DNA): TGCAGTGCTCAAGGGGGGGGACTAGCTCCCTTT.

The rearrangement links TRBV5-1 to TRBJ1-1; a possible D gene is TRBD1 (5 bases). V was cut by 4 bases and J by 6 bases, with 16 bases left in between. CDR1 and CDR2 from the germline V gene are SGHRS and YFSETQ. This CDR3 contains 14 residues. The chain's CDR3 is CASSATAGAAEAFF. CDR3 sequence (DNA): TGCGCCAGCAGCGCGACAGCCGGAGCCGCTGAAGCTTTCTTT.

The gene calls are TRBV30 and TRBJ1-3; D gene unclear. Germline CDR1 GTSNPN, CDR2 SVGIG (reference sequence). The CDR3 consists of 12 residues. V dropped 0 bases and J dropped 4 bases, with 4 bases sitting between them. This CDR3 reads CAWSVRGNTIYF. As DNA, the CDR3 is TGTGCCTGGAGTGTACGGGGAAACACCATATATTTT.

The rearrangement joins TRBV2 to TRBJ1-5, with D maybe TRBD1 (5 bases). The germline V and J ends were trimmed by 4 bases and 2 bases, with 9 bases remaining between them. Germline loops: CDR1 SNHLY, CDR2 FYNNEI. There are 14 residues in the CDR3. The CDR3: CASSAMTGNQPQHF. CDR3 sequence (DNA): TGTGCCAGCAGTGCCATGACAGGCAATCAGCCCCAGCATTTT.

V and J are TRBV15 and TRBJ1-3; D is uncertain. Germline lookup yields CDR1 LNHNV and CDR2 YYDKDF (reference sequence). This CDR3 has 16 amino acids. The V and J ends lost 4 bases and 0 bases respectively, with 13 bases between them. Here the CDR3 DNA reads TGTGCCACCAGCAATCGCAGGTCCTACTCTGGAAACACCATATATTTT. Translating it yields CATSNRRSYSGNTIYF.

The gene calls are TRBV7-2 and TRBJ1-4; perhaps TRBD1 as D (5 bases). CDR3 size: 14 residues. V lost 5 bases to trimming and J lost 1 base, with 8 bases between them. Germline-derived CDR1 and CDR2 are SGHTA and FQGNSA. DNA for the CDR3: TGTGCCAGCAGCCCCGGGGGAACTAATGAAAAACTGTTTTTT. This encodes CASSPGGTNEKLFF. Drawing the rest from reference TRBV7-2 and TRBJ1-4, the complete variable domain is GAGVSQSPSNKVTEKGKDVELRCDPISGHTALYWYRQSLGQGLEFLIYFQGNSAPDKSGLPSDRFSAERTGGSVSTLTIQRTQQEDSAVYLCASSPGGTNEKLFFGSGTQLSVL.

The chain uses TRBV2 and TRBJ1-2; no clear D gene. V lost 9 bases, J lost 7 bases, and 12 bases lay in between. The CDR3 consists of 11 residues. Germline V gives CDR1 SNHLY, CDR2 FYNNEI. The DNA of the CDR3 is TGTGCCAGAGAAGCGGGGTTTGGCTACACCTTC. Translated, it gives CAREAGFGYTF.

This sequence joins TRBV7-8 and TRBJ2-1; the match to TRBD1 covers 7 bases. The V segment lost 5 bases and the J segment 4 bases; nucleotides outside the gene matches: 5. CDR1 is SGHVS, CDR2 FQNEAQ, per germline. There are 14 residues in the CDR3. In DNA, the CDR3 is TGTGCCAGCAGCCCCGGACAGGTTTACAATGAGCAGTTCTTC. It codes for CASSPGQVYNEQFF.

This clone was detected only a few times. The chain combines TRBV20-1 with TRBJ1-1; 8 nucleotides match TRBD1. Germline CDR1 DFQATT, CDR2 SNEGSKA (reference sequence). The CDR3 runs to 11 residues. The V segment lost 7 bases and the J segment 7 bases; nucleotides outside the gene matches: 5. CDR3 sequence: CSGGTGYEAFF. CDR3 DNA sequence: TGCAGTGGGGGGACAGGCTATGAAGCTTTCTTT.